The source of this T cell receptor (beta chain) is a study of blood T cells in healthy people across ages. Overall study context: In model experiments, template switching was able to capture about one barcoded beta molecule for every two T cells that were present.

A sample-barcoded 5' primer and a J-beta primer mix were used in a second PCR of roughly 6 to 12 cycles. Sequencing recovered at least 2.5 million CDR3-containing paired-end reads from each sample. TCRdb called the 5' RACE reads again in MiXCR, with one record for every CDR3 protein. Among 650,000 to 800,000 distinct CDR3 sequences, around 45% were seen once, and the ten largest hold nearly 20%. Sequencing was done on a sample of blood. The sequence came from a man between 60 and 75 years old in good health.

CDR3 coding DNA: TGTGCCAGCAGGGAGACACAGGGGGCTAGTGAGCAGTTCTTC. It translates to CASRETQGASEQFF. V gene TRBV6-1 combines with J gene TRBJ2-1, with TRBD1 identical over 9 bases. The CDR3 is 14 amino acids. With 6 bases clipped from V and 9 bases from J, the junction kept 9 bases outside the gene matches. Germline V gene sequence: CDR1 MNHNS, CDR2 SASEGT.